This T cell receptor (beta chain) was recorded in a study of beta chain features in type 1 diabetes. For the study at large: On cell yields, gender and age, patients and healthy donors were similar. Study-wide points: A moderate, significant TCRB CDR3 shortening appeared in type 1 diabetes across four CD4+ subsets. PCR may have favored shorter templates equally in patients and controls.

Germline CDR1 DFQATT, CDR2 SNEGSKA (reference sequence). There are 11 residues in the CDR3. Deletions cut 0 bases from V and 10 bases from J, with 9 bases between. Expressed TCRB transcripts got sequenced, as all isolated RNA was reverse transcribed. Method: immunoSEQ multiplex PCR; TCRdb's copy keeps in-frame clones and lacks some. In the table there are some 250,000 clones, under 13% of which are singletons. Over 95% purity was reached by all sorted populations. Remarks on this clone: Its target is unknown.

The receptor was derived from a man aged 30 to 45 with type 1 diabetes. V is TRBV20-1 and J is TRBJ1-1, with D possibly being TRBD1 (5 bases). The material sequenced was naive CD4+ T cells from blood. CDR3 coding DNA: TGCAGTGCTAGAGACGTGGGGGGAGCTTTCTTT. It codes for CSARDVGGAFF.